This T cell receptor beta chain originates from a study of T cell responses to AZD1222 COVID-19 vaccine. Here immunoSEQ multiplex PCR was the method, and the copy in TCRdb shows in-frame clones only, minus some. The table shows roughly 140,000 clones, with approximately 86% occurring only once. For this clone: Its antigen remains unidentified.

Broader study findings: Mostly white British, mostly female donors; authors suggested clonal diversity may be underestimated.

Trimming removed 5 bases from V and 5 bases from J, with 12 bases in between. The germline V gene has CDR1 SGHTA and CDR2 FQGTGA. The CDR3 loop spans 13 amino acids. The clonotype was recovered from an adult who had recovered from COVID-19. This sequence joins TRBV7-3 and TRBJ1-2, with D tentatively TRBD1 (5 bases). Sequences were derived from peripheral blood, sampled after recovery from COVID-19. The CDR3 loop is CASSQGGRYGYTF. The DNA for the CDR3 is TGTGCCAGCAGCCAGGGTGGGAGATATGGCTACACCTTC.